This record concerns one TCR beta chain sequence. The entry originates in a study of blood T cell repertoires in COVID-19. Germline-derived CDR1 and CDR2 are LGHDT and YNNKEL (reference sequence). This CDR3 comprises 13 residues. With 0 bases clipped from V and 5 bases from J, the junction kept 1 base outside the gene matches. The assay was immunoSEQ multiplex PCR, and TCRdb's table has in-frame clones only and misses some. The sample records tens of thousands of clones, about 90% being singletons. The sequence was collected from a human donor in a cohort sampled during active COVID-19. The sample consisted of peripheral blood. The chain employs TRBV3-1 (or the pseudogene TRBV3-2) and TRBJ2-7; 7 bases are a match to TRBD2. CDR3 sequence: CASSQEGRDEQYF. DNA for the CDR3: TGTGCCAGCAGCCAAGAAGGGAGGGACGAGCAGTACTTC.